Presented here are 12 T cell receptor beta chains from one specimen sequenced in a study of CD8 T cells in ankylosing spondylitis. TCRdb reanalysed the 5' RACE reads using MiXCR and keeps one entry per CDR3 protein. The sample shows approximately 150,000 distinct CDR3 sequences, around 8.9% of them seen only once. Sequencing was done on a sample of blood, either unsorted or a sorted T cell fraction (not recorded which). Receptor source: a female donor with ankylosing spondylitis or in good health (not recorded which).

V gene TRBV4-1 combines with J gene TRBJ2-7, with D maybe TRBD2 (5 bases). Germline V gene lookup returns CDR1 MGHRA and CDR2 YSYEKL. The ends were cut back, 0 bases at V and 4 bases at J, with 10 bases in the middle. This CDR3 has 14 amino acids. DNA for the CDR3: TGCGCCAGCAGCCAAGAGTTAGCGAGATACGAGCAGTACTTC. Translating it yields CASSQELARYEQYF.

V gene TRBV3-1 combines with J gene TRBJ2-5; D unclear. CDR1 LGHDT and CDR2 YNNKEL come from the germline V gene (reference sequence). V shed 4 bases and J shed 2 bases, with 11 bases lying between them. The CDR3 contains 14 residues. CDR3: CASSPRMAQETQYF. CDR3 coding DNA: TGTGCCAGCAGCCCCCGCATGGCTCAAGAGACCCAGTACTTC.

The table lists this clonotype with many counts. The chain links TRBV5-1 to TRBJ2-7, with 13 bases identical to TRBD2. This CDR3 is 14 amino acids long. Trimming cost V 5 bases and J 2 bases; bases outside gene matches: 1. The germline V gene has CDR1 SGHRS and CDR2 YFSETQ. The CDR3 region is CASRLAGGPYEQYF. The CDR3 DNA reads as TGCGCCAGCAGACTAGCGGGAGGGCCCTACGAGCAGTACTTC.

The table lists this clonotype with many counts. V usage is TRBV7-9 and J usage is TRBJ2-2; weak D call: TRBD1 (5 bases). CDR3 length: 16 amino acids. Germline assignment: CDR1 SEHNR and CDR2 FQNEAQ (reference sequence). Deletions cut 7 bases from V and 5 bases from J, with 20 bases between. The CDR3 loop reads CASNPQRAGQTGELFF. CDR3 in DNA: TGTGCCAGCAATCCCCAGAGAGCAGGGCAGACCGGGGAGCTGTTTTTT.

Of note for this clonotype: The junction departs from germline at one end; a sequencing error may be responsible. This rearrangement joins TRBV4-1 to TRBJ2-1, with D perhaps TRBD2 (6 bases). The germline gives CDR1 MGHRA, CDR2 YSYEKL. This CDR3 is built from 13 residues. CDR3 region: CASSQGGPNEEFF. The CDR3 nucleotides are TGCGCCAGCAGCCAGGGAGGCCCCAATGAGGAGTTCTTC.

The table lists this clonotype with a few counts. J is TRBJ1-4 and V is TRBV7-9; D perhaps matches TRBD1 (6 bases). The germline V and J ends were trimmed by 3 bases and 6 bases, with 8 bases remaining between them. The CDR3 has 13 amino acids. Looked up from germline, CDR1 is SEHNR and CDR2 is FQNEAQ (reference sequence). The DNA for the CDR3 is TGTGCCAGCAGCTTGGACAGCCATGAAAAACTGTTTTTT. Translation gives CASSLDSHEKLFF.

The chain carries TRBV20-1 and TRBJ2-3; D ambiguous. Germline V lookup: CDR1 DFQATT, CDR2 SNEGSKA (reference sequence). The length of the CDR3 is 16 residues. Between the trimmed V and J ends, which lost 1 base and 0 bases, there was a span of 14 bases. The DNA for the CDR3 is TGCAGTGCTAGAGGTCTAGGGAAGACTAGCACAGATACGCAGTATTTT. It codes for CSARGLGKTSTDTQYF.

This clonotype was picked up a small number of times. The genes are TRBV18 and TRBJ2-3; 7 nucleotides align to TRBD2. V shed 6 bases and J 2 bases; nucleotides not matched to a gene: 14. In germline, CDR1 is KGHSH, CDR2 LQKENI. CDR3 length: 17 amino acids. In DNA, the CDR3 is TGTGCCAGCTCGCTCACCGCTAGCGGCAGATACACAGATACGCAGTATTTT. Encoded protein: CASSLTASGRYTDTQYF.

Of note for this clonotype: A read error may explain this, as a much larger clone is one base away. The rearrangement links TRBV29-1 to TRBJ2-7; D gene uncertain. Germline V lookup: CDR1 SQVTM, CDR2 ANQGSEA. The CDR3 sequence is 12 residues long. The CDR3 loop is CSVSGDSYEPYF. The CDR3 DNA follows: TGCAGCGTTTCAGGAGACTCCTACGAGCCGTACTTC.

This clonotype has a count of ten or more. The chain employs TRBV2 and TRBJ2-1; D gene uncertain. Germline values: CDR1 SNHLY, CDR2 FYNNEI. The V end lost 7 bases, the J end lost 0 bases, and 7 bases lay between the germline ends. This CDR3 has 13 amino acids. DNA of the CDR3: TGTGCCAGCACGAGTAACTCCTACAATGAGCAGTTCTTC. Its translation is CASTSNSYNEQFF. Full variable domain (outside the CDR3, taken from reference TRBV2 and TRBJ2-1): EPEVTQTPSHQVTQMGQEVILRCVPISNHLYFYWYRQILGQKVEFLVSFYNNEISEKSEIFDDQFSVERPDGSNFTLKIRSTKLEDSAMYFCASTSNSYNEQFFGPGTRLTVL.

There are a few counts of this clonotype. CDR3 residues: CASSRLGLAGTDTQYF. CDR3 nucleotide sequence: TGCGCCAGCAGCCGCTTGGGACTAGCGGGCACAGATACGCAGTATTTT. The V and J genes are TRBV4-1 and TRBJ2-3, with 11 bases identical to TRBD2. Germline V gene lookup returns CDR1 MGHRA and CDR2 YSYEKL. J was trimmed by 1 base and V by 4 bases; bases with no gene match: 4. The CDR3 is 16 amino acids.

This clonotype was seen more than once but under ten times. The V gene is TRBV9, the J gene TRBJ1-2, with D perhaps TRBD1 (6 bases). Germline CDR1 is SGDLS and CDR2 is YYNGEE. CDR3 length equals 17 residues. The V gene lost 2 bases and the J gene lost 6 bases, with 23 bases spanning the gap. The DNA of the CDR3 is TGTGCCAGCAGCGTTCCCGCGAGGGTGGGGGGCGACGATGGCTACACCTTC. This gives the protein CASSVPARVGGDDGYTF. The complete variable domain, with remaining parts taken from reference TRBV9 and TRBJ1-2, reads DSGVTQTPKHLITATGQRVTLRCSPRSGDLSVYWYQQSLDQGLQFLIQYYNGEERAKGNILERFSAQQFPDLHSELNLSSLELGDSALYFCASSVPARVGGDDGYTFGSGTRLTVV.